This T cell receptor beta chain was profiled in a study of shared clonotypes between healthy human individuals. This CDR3 spans 15 amino acids. Measured with immunoSEQ multiplex PCR; TCRdb has only the in-frame clones, and not every one. The data show around 1,100,000 clones, about 72% seen once. The chain combines TRBV21-1 with TRBJ1-3; no DNA check was done on the table's D call, TRBD1. TRBV21-1 is termed a pseudogene. The TCR originated in a man aged 18 to 30 in good health. Some clones in this sample may be carry-over from other donors' samples. Sequenced sample: memory CD4+ T cells from PBMCs. Subset in this sample: CD45RA-negative fraction. CDR3 protein: CASSKGVQGQRTIYF. The CDR3 bases are TGTGCCAGCAGCAAAGGGGTGCAGGGTCAAAGGACCATATATTTT.